This T cell receptor (beta chain) is drawn from a study of PD-1 blockade in classical Hodgkin lymphoma. Background on the study: Nivolumab was given intravenously to patients at 3 mg/kg every 2 weeks.

Every patient experienced relapse after autologous stem cell transplantation, and brentuximab vedotin exposure varied. The germline CDR1 and CDR2 sequences are MNHEY and SMNVEV (reference sequence). V shed 4 bases and J 3 bases; nucleotides not matched to a gene: 8. The CDR3 is 15 residues long. Measured with immunoSEQ multiplex PCR; TCRdb has only the in-frame clones, and not every one. This table has approximately 99,000 clones, 89% appearing once. The V and J genes are TRBV27 and TRBJ2-7; TRBD2 matches at 8 bases. The clonotype originates from a human donor with classical Hodgkin lymphoma. The sequencing used peripheral blood mononuclear cells (PBMCs), collected before the second cycle of nivolumab. Here the CDR3 reads CASSSPGLAYYEQYF. CDR3 coding DNA: TGTGCCAGCAGTTCCCCCGGACTAGCCTACTACGAGCAGTACTTC.